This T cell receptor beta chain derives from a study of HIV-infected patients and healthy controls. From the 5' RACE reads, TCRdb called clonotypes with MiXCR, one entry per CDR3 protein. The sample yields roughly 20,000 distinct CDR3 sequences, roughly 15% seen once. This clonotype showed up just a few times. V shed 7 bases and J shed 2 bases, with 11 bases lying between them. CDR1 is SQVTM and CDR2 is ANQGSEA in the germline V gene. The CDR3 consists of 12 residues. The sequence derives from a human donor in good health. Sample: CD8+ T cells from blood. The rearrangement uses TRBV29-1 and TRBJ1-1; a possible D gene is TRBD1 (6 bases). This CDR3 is CSGRGLNTEAFF. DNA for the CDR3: TGCAGCGGCAGGGGACTTAACACTGAAGCTTTCTTT.